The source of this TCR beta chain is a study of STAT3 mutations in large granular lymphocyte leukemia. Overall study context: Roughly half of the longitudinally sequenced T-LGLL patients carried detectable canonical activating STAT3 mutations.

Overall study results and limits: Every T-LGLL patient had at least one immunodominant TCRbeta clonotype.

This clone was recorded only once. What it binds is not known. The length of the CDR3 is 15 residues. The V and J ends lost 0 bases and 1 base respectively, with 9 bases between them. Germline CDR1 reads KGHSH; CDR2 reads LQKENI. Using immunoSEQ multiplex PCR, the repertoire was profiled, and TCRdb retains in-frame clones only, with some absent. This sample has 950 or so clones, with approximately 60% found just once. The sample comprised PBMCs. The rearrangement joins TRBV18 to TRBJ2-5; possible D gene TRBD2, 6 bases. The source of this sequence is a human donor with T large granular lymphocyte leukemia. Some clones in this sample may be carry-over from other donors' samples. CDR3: CASSPPKGGQETQYF. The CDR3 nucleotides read TGTGCCAGCTCACCACCAAAGGGAGGCCAAGAGACCCAGTACTTC.